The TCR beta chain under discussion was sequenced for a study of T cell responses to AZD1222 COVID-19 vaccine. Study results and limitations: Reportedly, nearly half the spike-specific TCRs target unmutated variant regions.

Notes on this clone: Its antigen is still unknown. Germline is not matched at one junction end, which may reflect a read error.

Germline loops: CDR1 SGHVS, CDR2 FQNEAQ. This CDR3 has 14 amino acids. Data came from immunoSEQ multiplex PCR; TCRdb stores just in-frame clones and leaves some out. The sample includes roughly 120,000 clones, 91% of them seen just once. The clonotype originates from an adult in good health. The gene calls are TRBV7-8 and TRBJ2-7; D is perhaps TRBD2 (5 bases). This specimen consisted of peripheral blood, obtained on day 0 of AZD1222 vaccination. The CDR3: CASRLAPSYHEQYF. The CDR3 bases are TGTGCCAGCAGGTTAGCGCCAAGTTACCACGAGCAGTACTTC.